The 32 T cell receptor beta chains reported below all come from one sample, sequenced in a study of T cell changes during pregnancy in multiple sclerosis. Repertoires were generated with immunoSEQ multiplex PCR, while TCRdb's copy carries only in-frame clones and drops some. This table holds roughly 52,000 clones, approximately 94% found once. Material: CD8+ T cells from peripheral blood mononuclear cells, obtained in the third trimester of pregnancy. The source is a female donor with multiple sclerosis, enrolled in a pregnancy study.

The CDR3 coding sequence is TGTGCCAGCAGCATAAGAGGGAGCTGGGAGAATCCCCCGAACACTGAAGCTTTCTTT. It encodes CASSIRGSWENPPNTEAFF. The chain recombines TRBV11-2 with TRBJ1-1; D call uncertain. Germline V gene lookup returns CDR1 SGHAT and CDR2 FQNNGV. The CDR3 is 19 amino acids. Trimming pared 5 bases from V and 1 base from J, leaving 26 bases between.

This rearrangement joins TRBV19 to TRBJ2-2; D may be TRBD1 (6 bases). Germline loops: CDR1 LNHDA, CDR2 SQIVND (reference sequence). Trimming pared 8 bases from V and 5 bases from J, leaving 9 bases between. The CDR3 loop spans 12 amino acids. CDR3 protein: CASAGVTGELFF. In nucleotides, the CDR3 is TGTGCCAGTGCAGGGGTAACCGGGGAGCTGTTTTTT.

The CDR3 is CASSENRRSPLHF. The CDR3 DNA sequence: TGTGCCAGCAGTGAAAATCGGAGGTCACCCCTCCACTTT. The J gene is TRBJ1-6, the V gene TRBV6-1; D ambiguous. Trimming shortened V by 2 bases and J by 10 bases, and 9 bases separated the two germline ends. Germline V gives CDR1 MNHNS, CDR2 SASEGT. The CDR3 contains 13 residues.

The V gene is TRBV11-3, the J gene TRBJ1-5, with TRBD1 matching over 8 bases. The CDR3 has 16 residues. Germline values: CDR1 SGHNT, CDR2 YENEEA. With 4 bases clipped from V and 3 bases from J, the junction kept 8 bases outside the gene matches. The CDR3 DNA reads TGTGCCAGCAGCTGCAGTGACAGGGGCCACAATCAGCCCCAGCATTTT. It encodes CASSCSDRGHNQPQHF.

The CDR3 loop is CASSEEGTGLAGELFF. In DNA, the CDR3 is TGTGCCAGCAGTGAAGAAGGGACAGGGCTGGCCGGGGAGCTGTTTTTT. This chain uses TRBV2 with TRBJ2-2; 9 bases line up with TRBD1. With 1 base clipped from V and 6 bases from J, the junction kept 6 bases outside the gene matches. Germline CDR1 is SNHLY and CDR2 is FYNNEI. CDR3 length equals 16 residues.

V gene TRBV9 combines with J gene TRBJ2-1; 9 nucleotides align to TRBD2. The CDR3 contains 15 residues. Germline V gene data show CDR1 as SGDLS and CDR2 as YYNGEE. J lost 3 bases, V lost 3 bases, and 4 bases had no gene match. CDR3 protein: CASSGLADHYNEQFF. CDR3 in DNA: TGTGCCAGCAGCGGACTAGCGGATCACTACAATGAGCAGTTCTTC.

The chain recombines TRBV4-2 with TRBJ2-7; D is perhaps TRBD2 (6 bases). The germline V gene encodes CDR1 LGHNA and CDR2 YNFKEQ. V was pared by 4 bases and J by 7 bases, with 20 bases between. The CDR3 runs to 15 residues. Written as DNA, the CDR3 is TGTGCCAGCAGCCCCCTAGCGCAGGAGGGCGCGGAGCAGTACTTC. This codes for CASSPLAQEGAEQYF.

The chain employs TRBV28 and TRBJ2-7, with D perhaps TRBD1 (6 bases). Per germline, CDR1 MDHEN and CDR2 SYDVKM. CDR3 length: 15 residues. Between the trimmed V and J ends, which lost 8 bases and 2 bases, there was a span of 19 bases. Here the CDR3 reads CASRAGATSAYEQYF. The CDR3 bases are TGTGCCAGCCGTGCAGGGGCCACCTCGGCCTACGAGCAGTACTTC. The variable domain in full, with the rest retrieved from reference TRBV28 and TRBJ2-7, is DVKVTQSSRYLVKRTGEKVFLECVQDMDHENMFWYRQDPGLGLRLIYFSYDVKMKEKGDIPEGYSVSREKKERFSLILESASTNQTSMYLCASRAGATSAYEQYFGPGTRLTVT.

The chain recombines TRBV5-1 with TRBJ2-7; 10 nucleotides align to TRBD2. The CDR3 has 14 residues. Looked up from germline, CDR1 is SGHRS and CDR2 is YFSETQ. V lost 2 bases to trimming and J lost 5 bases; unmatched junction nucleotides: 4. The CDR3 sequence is CASSFLSGRNEQYF. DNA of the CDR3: TGCGCCAGCAGCTTTCTTAGCGGGAGGAACGAGCAGTACTTC.

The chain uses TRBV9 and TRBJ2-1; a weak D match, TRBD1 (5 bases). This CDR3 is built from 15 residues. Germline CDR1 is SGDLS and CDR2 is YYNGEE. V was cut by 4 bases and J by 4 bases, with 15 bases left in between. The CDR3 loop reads CASSSQKTGYNEQFF. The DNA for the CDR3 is TGTGCCAGCAGCAGCCAAAAAACAGGATACAATGAGCAGTTCTTC.

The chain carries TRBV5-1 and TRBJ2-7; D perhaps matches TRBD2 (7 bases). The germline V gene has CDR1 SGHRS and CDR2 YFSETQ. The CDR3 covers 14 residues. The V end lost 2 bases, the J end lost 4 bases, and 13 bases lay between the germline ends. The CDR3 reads CASSFGGGRYEQYF. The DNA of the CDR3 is TGCGCCAGCAGCTTCGGCGGGGGCCGTTACGAGCAGTACTTC.

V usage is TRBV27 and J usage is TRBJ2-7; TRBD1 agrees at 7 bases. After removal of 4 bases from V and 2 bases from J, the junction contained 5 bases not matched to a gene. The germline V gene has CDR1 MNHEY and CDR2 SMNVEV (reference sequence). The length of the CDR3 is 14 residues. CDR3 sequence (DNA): TGTGCCAGCAGTTCAACCGGGACAGCCTACGAGCAGTACTTC. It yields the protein CASSSTGTAYEQYF.

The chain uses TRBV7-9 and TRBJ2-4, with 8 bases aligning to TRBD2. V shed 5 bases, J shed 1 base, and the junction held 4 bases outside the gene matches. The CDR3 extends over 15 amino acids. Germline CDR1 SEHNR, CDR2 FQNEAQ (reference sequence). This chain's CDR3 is CASSAKREAKNIQYF. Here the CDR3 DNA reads TGTGCCAGCAGCGCAAAGCGGGAGGCCAAAAACATTCAGTACTTC.

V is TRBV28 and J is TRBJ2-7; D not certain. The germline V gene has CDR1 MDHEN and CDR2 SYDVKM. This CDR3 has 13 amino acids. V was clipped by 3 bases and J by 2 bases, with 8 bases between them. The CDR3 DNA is TGTGCCAGCAGTTTGGTCGGAGCCTACGAGCAGTACTTC. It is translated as CASSLVGAYEQYF.

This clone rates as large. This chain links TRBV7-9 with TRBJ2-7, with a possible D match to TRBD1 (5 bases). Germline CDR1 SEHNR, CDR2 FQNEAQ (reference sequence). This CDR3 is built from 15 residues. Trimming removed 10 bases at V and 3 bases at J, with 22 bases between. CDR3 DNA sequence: TGTGCCACCGACAGTTCAAGGGAACTAAACTACGAGCAGTACTTC. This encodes CATDSSRELNYEQYF.

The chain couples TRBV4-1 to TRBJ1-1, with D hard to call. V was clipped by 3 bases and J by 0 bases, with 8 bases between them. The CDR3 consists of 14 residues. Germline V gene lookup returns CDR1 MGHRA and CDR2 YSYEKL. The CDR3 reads CASSQRSMNTEAFF. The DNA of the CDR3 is TGCGCCAGCAGCCAGAGGTCCATGAACACTGAAGCTTTCTTT.

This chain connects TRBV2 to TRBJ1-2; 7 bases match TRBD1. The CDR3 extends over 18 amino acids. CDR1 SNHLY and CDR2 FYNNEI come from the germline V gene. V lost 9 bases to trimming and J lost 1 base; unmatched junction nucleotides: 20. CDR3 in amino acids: CARGVRVFGDRFNYGYTF. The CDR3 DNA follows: TGTGCCAGGGGGGTAAGGGTCTTCGGGGACAGATTTAACTATGGCTACACCTTC.

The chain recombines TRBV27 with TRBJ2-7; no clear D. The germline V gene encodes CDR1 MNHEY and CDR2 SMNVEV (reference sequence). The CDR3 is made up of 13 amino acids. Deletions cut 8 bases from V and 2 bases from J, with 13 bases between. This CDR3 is CASSFSGPYEQYF. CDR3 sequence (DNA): TGTGCCAGCTCCTTTTCGGGTCCCTACGAGCAGTACTTC.

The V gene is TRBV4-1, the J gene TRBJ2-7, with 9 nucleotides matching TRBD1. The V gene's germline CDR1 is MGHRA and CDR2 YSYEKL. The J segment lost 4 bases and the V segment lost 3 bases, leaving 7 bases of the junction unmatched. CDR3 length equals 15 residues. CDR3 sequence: CASSHPGQGNYEQYF. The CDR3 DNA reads TGCGCCAGCAGCCATCCGGGACAGGGTAATTACGAGCAGTACTTC.

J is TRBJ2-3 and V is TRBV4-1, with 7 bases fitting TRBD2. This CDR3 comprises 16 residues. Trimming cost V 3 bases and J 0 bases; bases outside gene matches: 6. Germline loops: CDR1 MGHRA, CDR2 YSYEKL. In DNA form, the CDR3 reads TGCGCCAGCAGCCACCTAGCGGAGCCTAGCACAGATACGCAGTATTTT. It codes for CASSHLAEPSTDTQYF.

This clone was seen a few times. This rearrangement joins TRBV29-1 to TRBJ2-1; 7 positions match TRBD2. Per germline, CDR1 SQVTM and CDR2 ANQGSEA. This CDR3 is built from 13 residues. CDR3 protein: CSMGGGSYNEQFF. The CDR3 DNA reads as TGCAGTATGGGGGGAGGGAGCTACAATGAGCAGTTCTTC.

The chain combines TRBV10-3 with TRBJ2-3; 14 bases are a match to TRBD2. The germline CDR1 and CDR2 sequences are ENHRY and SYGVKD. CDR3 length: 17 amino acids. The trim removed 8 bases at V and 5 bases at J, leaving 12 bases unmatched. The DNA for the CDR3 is TGTGCCATCGGGACACCCGGGACTAGCGGGAGAAGAGATACGCAGTATTTT. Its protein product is CAIGTPGTSGRRDTQYF.

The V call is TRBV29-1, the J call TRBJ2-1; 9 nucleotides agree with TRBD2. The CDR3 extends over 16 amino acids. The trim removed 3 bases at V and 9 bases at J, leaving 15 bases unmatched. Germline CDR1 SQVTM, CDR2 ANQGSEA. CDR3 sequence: CSVEPGGRALECEQFF. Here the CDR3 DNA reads TGCAGCGTTGAGCCGGGCGGGAGGGCCCTCGAGTGTGAGCAGTTCTTC.

CDR3 nucleotide sequence: TGCGCCAGCAGGACTAGCGGGATTAGCACAGATACGCAGTATTTT. This sequence encodes CASRTSGISTDTQYF. The chain carries TRBV10-2 and TRBJ2-3, with 11 bases identical to TRBD2. There are 15 residues in the CDR3. V trimming: 6 bases; J trimming: 0 bases; junction bases outside the gene matches: 2. Germline values: CDR1 WSHSY, CDR2 SAAADI.

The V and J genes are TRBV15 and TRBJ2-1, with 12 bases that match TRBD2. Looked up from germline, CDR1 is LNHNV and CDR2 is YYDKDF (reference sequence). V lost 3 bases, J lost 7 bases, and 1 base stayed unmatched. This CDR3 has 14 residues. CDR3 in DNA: TGTGCCACCAGCAGGACTAGCGGGAGAAATGAGCAGTTCTTC. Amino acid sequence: CATSRTSGRNEQFF.

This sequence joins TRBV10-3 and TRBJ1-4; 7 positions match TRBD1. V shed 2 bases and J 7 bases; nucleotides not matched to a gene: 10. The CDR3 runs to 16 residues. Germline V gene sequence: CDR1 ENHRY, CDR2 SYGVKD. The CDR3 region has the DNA TGTGCCATCAGTGAGCTACCCGACAGGGCAGGTGAAAAACTGTTTTTT. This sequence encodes CAISELPDRAGEKLFF.

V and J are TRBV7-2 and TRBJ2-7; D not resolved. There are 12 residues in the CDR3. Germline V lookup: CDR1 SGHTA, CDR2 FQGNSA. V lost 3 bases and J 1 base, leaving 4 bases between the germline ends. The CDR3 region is CASSFESYEQYF. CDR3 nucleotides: TGTGCCAGCAGCTTTGAGTCCTACGAGCAGTACTTC.

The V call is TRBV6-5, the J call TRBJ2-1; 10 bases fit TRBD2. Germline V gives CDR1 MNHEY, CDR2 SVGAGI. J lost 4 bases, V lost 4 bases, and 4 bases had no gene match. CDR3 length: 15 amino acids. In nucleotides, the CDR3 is TGTGCCAGCAGTTCCGGACTAGCGGCTTACAATGAGCAGTTCTTC. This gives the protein CASSSGLAAYNEQFF.

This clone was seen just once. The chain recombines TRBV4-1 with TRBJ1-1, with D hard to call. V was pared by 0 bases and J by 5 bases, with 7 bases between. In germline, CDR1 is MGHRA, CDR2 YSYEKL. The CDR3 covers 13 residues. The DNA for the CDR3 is TGCGCCAGCAGCCAAGATGGCGGAACTGAAGCTTTCTTT. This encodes CASSQDGGTEAFF.

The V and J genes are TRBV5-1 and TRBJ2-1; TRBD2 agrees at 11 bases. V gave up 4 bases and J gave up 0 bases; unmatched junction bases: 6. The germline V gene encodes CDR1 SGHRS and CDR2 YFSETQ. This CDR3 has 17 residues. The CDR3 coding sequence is TGCGCCAGCAGCCGGGGACTAGCGGAAAGCTCCTACAATGAGCAGTTCTTC. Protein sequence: CASSRGLAESSYNEQFF.

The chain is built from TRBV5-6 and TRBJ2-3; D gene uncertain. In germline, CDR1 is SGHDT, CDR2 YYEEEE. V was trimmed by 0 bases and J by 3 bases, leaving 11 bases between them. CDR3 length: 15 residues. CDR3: CASSLGGFETDTQYF. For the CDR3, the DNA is TGTGCCAGCAGCTTGGGTGGTTTTGAGACAGATACGCAGTATTTT.

CDR3 DNA: TGTGCCAGCAGTGAAGGGTACTGGTCGGTAGCGGGAGGTCTGGACGAGCAGTACTTC. The encoded protein is CASSEGYWSVAGGLDEQYF. The V gene is TRBV6-1, the J gene TRBJ2-7; 10 nucleotides agree with TRBD2. Germline-derived CDR1 and CDR2 are MNHNS and SASEGT. There are 19 residues in the CDR3. V lost 1 base and J lost 5; bases outside the gene matches: 17.